This T cell receptor (beta chain) was identified in a study of blood T cell repertoires in COVID-19. For the study at large: Some COVID-19 samples were acute and others convalescent; all came from the United States, Italy and Spain.

Recruited during active infection, patients (from Seattle) were subsequently followed longitudinally. J gave up 1 base and V 4 bases, and 6 bases lay outside the gene matches. The CDR3 is 15 amino acids. Germline V gene data show CDR1 as SGHTA and CDR2 as FQGNSA. Methods used by the authors: Scientists estimated how many nucleated cells there were by amplifying reference gene primers. Produced via immunoSEQ multiplex PCR; TCRdb's table is partial and in-frame only. Clonal size and the V and J genes are those of that table, whereas D and trimming came from the DNA. The data hold some 200,000 clones, with roughly 85% observed a single time.

This clonotype was obtained from a woman in her 70s with COVID-19, enrolled during active disease. The V and J genes are TRBV7-2 and TRBJ2-5; 7 bases match TRBD1. Sequencing was carried out using peripheral blood. The CDR3 is CASSSTRDSQETQYF. The DNA of the CDR3 is TGTGCCAGCAGCTCCACCAGGGACAGCCAAGAGACCCAGTACTTC.